One and the same sample provided the 28 T cell receptor beta chains below, sequenced in a study of T cells in Graves' hyperthyroidism and ophthalmopathy. Authors of the study amplified TCR beta CDR3 regions from RNA transcripts. TCR CDR3 underwent first-round RT-PCR with the HTBI primer set. TCRdb redid the calling of the multiplex PCR reads with MiXCR, one entry per CDR3 protein. The sample consists of hundreds of thousands of distinct CDR3 sequences, 20% of them appearing once. Sequencing input: blood. These receptors came from a middle-aged man with Graves' ophthalmopathy.

This clonotype was detected many times. The chain joins TRBV2 to TRBJ2-1, with TRBD2 identical over 11 bases. This CDR3 has 15 amino acids. Germline V gives CDR1 SNHLY, CDR2 FYNNEI. The trim removed 5 bases at V and 6 bases at J, leaving 6 bases unmatched. In DNA, the CDR3 is TGTGCCAGCAGTATAACTAGCGGGAGAGGCAATGAGCAGTTCTTC. Protein product: CASSITSGRGNEQFF. Drawing the rest from reference TRBV2 and TRBJ2-1, the complete variable domain is EPEVTQTPSHQVTQMGQEVILRCVPISNHLYFYWYRQILGQKVEFLVSFYNNEISEKSEIFDDQFSVERPDGSNFTLKIRSTKLEDSAMYFCASSITSGRGNEQFFGPGTRLTVL.

This clonotype has only a few counts. The genes are TRBV5-1 and TRBJ2-2, with D perhaps TRBD1 (6 bases). V lost 9 bases, J lost 0 bases, and 12 bases lay in between. CDR1 SGHRS and CDR2 YFSETQ come from the germline V gene. The CDR3 runs 14 residues. CDR3 in DNA: TGCGCCACACAGGACAGAACGAACACCGGGGAGCTGTTTTTT. It is translated as CATQDRTNTGELFF.

This clonotype appeared many times. J is TRBJ2-2 and V is TRBV28; 9 nucleotides match TRBD1. Germline CDR1 is MDHEN and CDR2 is SYDVKM. This CDR3 is 21 amino acids long. The V segment lost 5 bases and the J segment 5 bases; nucleotides outside the gene matches: 24. CDR3 DNA sequence: TGTGCCAGCAGTATTGAACCTCTGTTACAGGGGGCGCCCCCTTTGACCGGGGAGCTGTTTTTT. Its protein is CASSIEPLLQGAPPLTGELFF.

The chain is built from TRBV10-3 and TRBJ2-1; 11 bases agree with TRBD2. CDR1 is ENHRY and CDR2 is SYGVKD in the germline V gene. This CDR3 spans 16 amino acids. The V segment lost 5 bases and the J segment 0 bases; nucleotides outside the gene matches: 3. CDR3 sequence: CAISPTSGSSYNEQFF. The CDR3 DNA is TGTGCCATCAGTCCCACTAGCGGGAGCTCCTACAATGAGCAGTTCTTC.

This clonotype was recorded a few times. The chain links TRBV24-1 to TRBJ1-4; 9 nucleotides match TRBD1. CDR1 is KGHDR and CDR2 is SFDVKD in the germline V gene. The trim removed 4 bases at V and 5 bases at J, leaving 4 bases unmatched. There are 15 residues in the CDR3. The CDR3 DNA is TGTGCCACCAGTGACTCCGGGACAGGGAATGAAAAACTGTTTTTT. Translated, it gives CATSDSGTGNEKLFF.

This chain connects TRBV19 to TRBJ1-5; D possibly corresponds to TRBD1 (5 bases). This CDR3 spans 13 amino acids. CDR1 is LNHDA and CDR2 is SQIVND in the germline V gene (reference sequence). The V end lost 7 bases, the J end lost 3 bases, and 10 bases lay between the germline ends. CDR3: CASIEGPNQPQHF. The DNA for the CDR3 is TGTGCCAGTATTGAGGGACCCAATCAGCCCCAGCATTTT.

The J gene is TRBJ1-1, the V gene TRBV7-7; tentatively, D is TRBD1 (5 bases). CDR3 length: 13 amino acids. Per germline, CDR1 SSHAT and CDR2 FNYEAQ (reference sequence). The CDR3 nucleotides read TGTGCTAGCTCTCTAGGGGAATACACTGAAGCTTTCTTT. Translating it yields CASSLGEYTEAFF.

The chain recombines TRBV20-1 with TRBJ1-1, with 11 bases matching TRBD1. CDR3 length: 15 residues. The V segment lost 0 bases and the J segment 8 bases; nucleotides outside the gene matches: 8. The germline gives CDR1 DFQATT, CDR2 SNEGSKA (reference sequence). The CDR3 DNA reads TGCAGTGCTAGAGATGTTGGGACAGGGGGAGCAGAAGCTTTCTTT. This encodes CSARDVGTGGAEAFF.

The chain couples TRBV19 to TRBJ2-4, with TRBD1 matching over 9 bases. Trimming cost V 2 bases and J 2 bases; bases outside gene matches: 13. Per the germline V gene, CDR1 is LNHDA and CDR2 is SQIVND (reference sequence). The CDR3 consists of 19 residues. This chain's CDR3 is CASSINPVGDRATKNIQYF. CDR3 sequence (DNA): TGTGCCAGTAGTATAAACCCCGTGGGGGACAGGGCTACCAAAAACATTCAGTACTTC. Filled out from reference TRBV19 and TRBJ2-4, the complete variable domain reads DGGITQSPKYLFRKEGQNVTLSCEQNLNHDAMYWYRQDPGQGLRLIYYSQIVNDFQKGDIAEGYSVSREKKESFPLTVTSAQKNPTAFYLCASSINPVGDRATKNIQYFGAGTRLSVL.

This clonotype was seen more than once but under ten times. The genes are TRBV19 and TRBJ2-7, with D tentatively TRBD2 (5 bases). V lost 1 base, J lost 7 bases, and 11 bases lay in between. This CDR3 has 13 residues. CDR1 is LNHDA, CDR2 SQIVND, per germline (reference sequence). CDR3 in DNA: TGTGCCAGTAGTATAGTCCATTCGGGGGAGCAGTACTTC. Protein: CASSIVHSGEQYF.

The chain uses TRBV29-1 and TRBJ2-3; 9 positions match TRBD1. This CDR3 has 14 amino acids. J was trimmed by 3 bases and V by 5 bases; bases with no gene match: 6. Looked up from germline, CDR1 is SQVTM and CDR2 is ANQGSEA. The CDR3 sequence: CSVSGQGRTDTQYF. The CDR3 nucleotides read TGCAGCGTTTCGGGACAGGGAAGAACAGATACGCAGTATTTT.

On this clonotype itself: This may stem from a read error, because a much larger clone lies one nucleotide away. V is TRBV11-2 and J is TRBJ2-7; D might be TRBD1 (5 bases). The CDR3 is 15 residues long. V was trimmed by 4 bases and J by 2 bases, leaving 15 bases between them. Germline CDR1 SGHAT, CDR2 FQNNGV. The CDR3 region has the DNA TGTGCCAGCAGCTCGACCCAGGACATCGCCTACGAGCAGTACTTC. Translated, it gives CASSSTQDIAYEQYF.

This clonotype has a count of ten or more. The chain uses TRBV3-1 and TRBJ2-7; possible D gene TRBD1, 7 bases. The germline V and J ends were trimmed by 5 bases and 7 bases, with 18 bases remaining between them. CDR1 LGHDT and CDR2 YNNKEL come from the germline V gene (reference sequence). This CDR3 is 14 amino acids long. The CDR3 is CASSYQAQGGEQYF. The DNA for the CDR3 is TGTGCCAGCAGCTATCAAGCCCAGGGGGGTGAGCAGTACTTC.

This clonotype was found many times. J is TRBJ2-2 and V is TRBV27; tentatively, D is TRBD2 (5 bases). There are 12 residues in the CDR3. V was shortened by 7 bases and J by 2 bases, with 5 bases between the two germline ends. The germline gives CDR1 MNHEY, CDR2 SMNVEV (reference sequence). CDR3 sequence: CASTGNTGELFF. The CDR3 nucleotides are TGTGCCAGCACGGGAAACACCGGGGAGCTGTTTTTT.

This clonotype has more than one count but fewer than ten. The chain links TRBV11-2 to TRBJ2-1; 7 nucleotides match TRBD1. The CDR3 consists of 15 residues. Looked up from germline, CDR1 is SGHAT and CDR2 is FQNNGV. Trimming removed 6 bases from V and 5 bases from J; junction bases left unmatched: 10. The CDR3 region is CASRKGALTDNEQFF. In DNA, the CDR3 is TGTGCCAGCAGGAAGGGGGCCCTAACTGACAATGAGCAGTTCTTC.

This chain joins TRBV29-1 and TRBJ2-1; D is undetermined. The CDR3 spans 12 residues. From germline, CDR1 is SQVTM and CDR2 ANQGSEA. V was shortened by 4 bases and J by 1 base, with 5 bases between the two germline ends. CDR3 sequence reads: CSVGGSYNEQFF. The CDR3 DNA sequence: TGCAGCGTTGGTGGTTCCTACAATGAGCAGTTCTTC.

This clonotype was seen at least ten times. The chain couples TRBV2 to TRBJ1-5; a weak D match, TRBD1 (6 bases). Germline CDR1 is SNHLY and CDR2 is FYNNEI. Trimming took 4 bases from V and 3 from J, leaving 10 bases between them. The CDR3 runs to 14 residues. The CDR3 DNA is TGTGCCAGCAGTGCCCGGACAGACAATCAGCCCCAGCATTTT. It codes for CASSARTDNQPQHF.

Only a few counts were recorded for this clonotype. The chain joins TRBV6-1 to TRBJ1-5, with TRBD1 matching 8 bases. Looked up from germline, CDR1 is MNHNS and CDR2 is SASEGT. The CDR3 length is 15 residues. Trimming at V came to 7 bases and at J to 5 bases, leaving 10 bases not matched to a gene. The CDR3 sequence: CASISTGVGDQPQHF. CDR3 sequence (DNA): TGTGCCAGCATCTCGACAGGGGTTGGGGATCAGCCCCAGCATTTT.

CDR3 nucleotide sequence: TGTGCCAGTAGTATTAAGTCGTCCGAGCAGTTCTTC. It is translated as CASSIKSSEQFF. This chain joins TRBV19 and TRBJ2-1; D not resolved. The germline gives CDR1 LNHDA, CDR2 SQIVND (reference sequence). The CDR3 is 12 amino acids. Trimming left V 3 bases short and J 10 bases short, with 10 bases between.

This clonotype showed up many times. This rearrangement joins TRBV27 to TRBJ2-1; D ambiguous. This CDR3 is 13 amino acids long. V was shortened by 6 bases and J by 5 bases, with 11 bases between the two germline ends. The germline V gene encodes CDR1 MNHEY and CDR2 SMNVEV (reference sequence). The CDR3 region has the DNA TGTGCCAGCAGCACCGGGCTACACAATGAGCAGTTCTTC. Translated: CASSTGLHNEQFF.

The chain carries TRBV7-8 and TRBJ2-7; D gene uncertain. Germline values: CDR1 SGHVS, CDR2 FQNEAQ. The CDR3 length is 17 residues. V was trimmed by 1 base and J by 0 bases, leaving 16 bases between them. The CDR3 DNA reads TGTGCCAGCAGCTTAGAGGGATACACCGCGAGCTCCTACGAGCAGTACTTC. Amino acids: CASSLEGYTASSYEQYF.

This clonotype was observed at least ten times. This chain joins TRBV12-3 or TRBV12-4 and TRBJ2-2; 10 bases align to TRBD2. This CDR3 has 14 amino acids. The V segment lost 7 bases and the J segment 5 bases; nucleotides outside the gene matches: 4. CDR3 in amino acids: CASTEGLATGELFF. CDR3 nucleotides: TGTGCCAGCACGGAGGGACTAGCGACCGGGGAGCTGTTTTTT.

This clonotype appeared a few times. The rearrangement uses TRBV7-2 and TRBJ1-3; weak D call: TRBD1 (5 bases). CDR3 size: 17 residues. V dropped 5 bases and J dropped 0 bases, with 17 bases sitting between them. Germline CDR1 is SGHTA and CDR2 is FQGNSA. The CDR3 loop reads CASSPTGTLRSGNTIYF. CDR3 nucleotide sequence: TGTGCCAGCAGCCCCACCGGGACCCTTCGCTCTGGAAACACCATATATTTT. The whole variable domain, remainder taken from reference TRBV7-2 and TRBJ1-3, is GAGVSQSPSNKVTEKGKDVELRCDPISGHTALYWYRQSLGQGLEFLIYFQGNSAPDKSGLPSDRFSAERTGGSVSTLTIQRTQQEDSAVYLCASSPTGTLRSGNTIYFGEGSWLTVV.

This clonotype appeared a few times. The gene calls are TRBV6-4 and TRBJ1-5, with a possible D match to TRBD1 (6 bases). Looked up from germline, CDR1 is MRHNA and CDR2 is SNTAGT. V was clipped by 5 bases and J by 0 bases, with 11 bases between them. CDR3 size: 15 residues. The CDR3 region is CASSIQGGSNQPQHF. In DNA, the CDR3 is TGTGCCAGCAGTATACAGGGTGGTAGCAATCAGCCCCAGCATTTT.

This clonotype came up a few times. The gene calls are TRBV4-2 and TRBJ2-2; weak D call: TRBD2 (6 bases). Deletions cut 4 bases from V and 7 bases from J, with 16 bases between. The length of the CDR3 is 15 residues. Looked up from germline, CDR1 is LGHNA and CDR2 is YNFKEQ. CDR3 region: CASSPETRGVGELFF. The CDR3, as DNA: TGTGCCAGCAGCCCCGAGACTAGGGGTGTCGGGGAGCTGTTTTTT.

V is TRBV28 and J is TRBJ1-6; 12 nucleotides align to TRBD1. The germline CDR1 and CDR2 sequences are MDHEN and SYDVKM. The CDR3 extends over 15 amino acids. Losses at the gene ends were 6 bases for V and 10 bases for J; bases not matched to a gene: 7. The CDR3 loop reads CASRGTGGAESPLHF. Here the CDR3 DNA reads TGTGCCAGCAGGGGGACAGGGGGCGCGGAATCACCCCTCCACTTT.

Turning to this clonotype: A read error may account for a junction end that differs from germline. The chain couples TRBV7-9 to TRBJ2-7, with TRBD2 matching over 13 bases. CDR1 SEHNR and CDR2 FQNEAQ come from the germline V gene (reference sequence). The CDR3 covers 16 residues. This CDR3 reads CASSLAGTSGVHEQYF. The CDR3 DNA follows: TGTGCCAGCAGCCTAGCGGGGACTAGCGGGGTCCACGAGCAGTACTTC. Looking up the rest from reference TRBV7-9 and TRBJ2-7 gives the full variable domain: DTGVSQNPRHKITKRGQNVTFRCDPISEHNRLYWYRQTLGQGPEFLTYFQNEAQLEKSRLLSDRFSAERPKGSFSTLEIQRTEQGDSAMYLCASSLAGTSGVHEQYFGPGTRLTVT.

This clonotype was seen many times. V is TRBV6-1 and J is TRBJ1-6, with no clear D. V lost 2 bases and J lost 10, with 15 bases in between. The length of the CDR3 is 15 residues. Germline-derived CDR1 and CDR2 are MNHNS and SASEGT. The CDR3 sequence is CASSERRPGNSPLHF. CDR3 coding DNA: TGTGCCAGCAGTGAAAGGAGGCCCGGCAACTCACCCCTCCACTTT.